This TCR beta chain was sequenced for a study of T cells after yellow fever vaccination. Turning to the study itself: SMART-Seq v4 Ultra Low Input served to prepare low-cell-number fractions. Study-wide results and caveats: Detected again after the booster were most primary-vaccination clones, at 95% to 98% CD4 and 88% CD8. Faster peaking, at day 5 versus 15, marked a secondary response that was weaker.

TCRdb itself ran the 5' RACE reads through MiXCR, one entry per CDR3 protein. The data show hundreds of thousands of distinct CDR3 sequences, around 4% seen once. In germline, CDR1 is MNHEY, CDR2 SVGEGT. The germline V and J ends were trimmed by 3 bases and 7 bases, with 7 bases remaining between them. The CDR3 spans 13 residues. In its sample, this clonotype was seen many times. Antigen: not known. The TCR comes from a young man who received the YFV17D yellow fever vaccine. The chain links TRBV6-2 or TRBV6-3 to TRBJ1-6, with D unresolved. Source: PBMCs, taken on the day of the yellow fever booster vaccination. The CDR3 DNA is TGTGCCAGCAGTTATGACTGGAATTCACCCCTCCACTTT. It yields the protein CASSYDWNSPLHF.